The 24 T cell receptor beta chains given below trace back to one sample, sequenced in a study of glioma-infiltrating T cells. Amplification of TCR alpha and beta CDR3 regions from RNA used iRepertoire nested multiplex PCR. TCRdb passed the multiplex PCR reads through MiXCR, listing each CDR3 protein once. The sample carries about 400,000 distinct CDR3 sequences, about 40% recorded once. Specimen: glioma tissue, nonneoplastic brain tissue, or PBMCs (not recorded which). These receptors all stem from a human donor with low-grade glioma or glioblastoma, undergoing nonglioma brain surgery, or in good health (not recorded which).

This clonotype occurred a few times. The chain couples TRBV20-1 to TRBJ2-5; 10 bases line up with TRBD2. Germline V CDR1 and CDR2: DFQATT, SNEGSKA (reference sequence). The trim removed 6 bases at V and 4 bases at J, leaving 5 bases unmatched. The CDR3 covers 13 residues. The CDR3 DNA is TGCAGTGCCGTAGCGGGAGGAACAGAGACCCAGTACTTC. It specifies CSAVAGGTETQYF.

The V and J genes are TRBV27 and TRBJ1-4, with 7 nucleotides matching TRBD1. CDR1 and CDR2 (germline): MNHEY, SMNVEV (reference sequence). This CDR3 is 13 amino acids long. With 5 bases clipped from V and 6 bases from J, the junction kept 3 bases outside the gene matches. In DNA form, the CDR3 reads TGTGCCAGCAGTCTTCAGGGGGATGAAAAACTGTTTTTT. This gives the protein CASSLQGDEKLFF.

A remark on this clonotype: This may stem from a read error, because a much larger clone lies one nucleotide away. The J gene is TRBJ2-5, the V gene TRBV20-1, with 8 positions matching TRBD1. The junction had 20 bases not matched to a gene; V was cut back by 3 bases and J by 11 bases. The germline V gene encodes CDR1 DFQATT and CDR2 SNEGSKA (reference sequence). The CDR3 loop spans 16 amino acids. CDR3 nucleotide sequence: TGCAGTGCTAGTCCACAGGGGGACTTCCTCACCTACGGGCAGTACTTC. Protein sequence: CSASPQGDFLTYGQYF.

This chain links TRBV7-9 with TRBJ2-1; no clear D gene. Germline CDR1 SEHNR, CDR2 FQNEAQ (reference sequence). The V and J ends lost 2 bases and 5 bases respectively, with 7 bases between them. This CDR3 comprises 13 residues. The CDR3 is CASSLRKHNEQFF. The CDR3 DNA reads TGTGCCAGCAGCTTACGGAAACACAATGAGCAGTTCTTC.

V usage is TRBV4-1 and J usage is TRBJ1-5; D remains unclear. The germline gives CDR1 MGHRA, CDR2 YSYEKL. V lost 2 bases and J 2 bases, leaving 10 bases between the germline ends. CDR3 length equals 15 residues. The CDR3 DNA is TGCGCCAGCAGCCAAAATAGTATGGGCAATCAGCCCCAGCATTTT. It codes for CASSQNSMGNQPQHF.

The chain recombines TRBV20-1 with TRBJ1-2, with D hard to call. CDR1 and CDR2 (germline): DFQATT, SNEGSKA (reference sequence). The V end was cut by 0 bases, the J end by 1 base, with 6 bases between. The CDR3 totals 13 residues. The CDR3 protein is CSARDGRNYGYTF. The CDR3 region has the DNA TGCAGTGCTAGAGACGGCCGTAACTATGGCTACACCTTC.

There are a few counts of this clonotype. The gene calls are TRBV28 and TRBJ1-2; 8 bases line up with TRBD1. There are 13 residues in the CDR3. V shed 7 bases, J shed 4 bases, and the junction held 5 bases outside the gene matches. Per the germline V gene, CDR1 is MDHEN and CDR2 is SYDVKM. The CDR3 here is CASISGGSYGYTF. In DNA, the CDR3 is TGTGCCAGCATTTCAGGGGGCAGCTATGGCTACACCTTC.

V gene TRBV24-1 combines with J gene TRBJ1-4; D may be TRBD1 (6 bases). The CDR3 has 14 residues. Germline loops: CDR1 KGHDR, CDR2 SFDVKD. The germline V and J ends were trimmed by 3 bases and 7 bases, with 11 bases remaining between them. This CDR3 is CATSDPGGGEKLFF. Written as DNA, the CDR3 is TGTGCCACCAGTGATCCGGGGGGCGGTGAAAAACTGTTTTTT.

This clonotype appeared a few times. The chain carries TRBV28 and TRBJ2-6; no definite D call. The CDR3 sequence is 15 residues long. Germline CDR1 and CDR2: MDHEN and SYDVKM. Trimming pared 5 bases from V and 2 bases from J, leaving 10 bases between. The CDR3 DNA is TGTGCCAGCAGTCCTTGGAGAGCTGGGGCCAACGTCCTGACTTTC. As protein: CASSPWRAGANVLTF.

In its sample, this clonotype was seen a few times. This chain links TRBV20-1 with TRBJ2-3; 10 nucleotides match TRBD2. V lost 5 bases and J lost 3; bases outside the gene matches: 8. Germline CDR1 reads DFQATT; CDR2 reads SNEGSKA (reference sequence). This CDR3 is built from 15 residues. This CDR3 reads CSAEQAGGQTDTQYF. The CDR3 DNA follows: TGCAGTGCTGAACAAGCGGGAGGGCAAACAGATACGCAGTATTTT.

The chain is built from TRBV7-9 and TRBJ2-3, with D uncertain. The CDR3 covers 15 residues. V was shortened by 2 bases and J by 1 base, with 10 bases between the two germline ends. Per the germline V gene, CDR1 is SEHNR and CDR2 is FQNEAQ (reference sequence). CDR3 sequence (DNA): TGTGCCAGCAGCTTATGGACGGAACGCACAGATACGCAGTATTTT. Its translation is CASSLWTERTDTQYF.

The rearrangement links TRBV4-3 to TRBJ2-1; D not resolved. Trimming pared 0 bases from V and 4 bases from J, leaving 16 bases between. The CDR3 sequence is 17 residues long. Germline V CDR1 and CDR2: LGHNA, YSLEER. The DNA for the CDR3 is TGCGCCAGCAGCCAAGATGGGCAGGAGATACCTTACAATGAGCAGTTCTTC. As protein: CASSQDGQEIPYNEQFF.

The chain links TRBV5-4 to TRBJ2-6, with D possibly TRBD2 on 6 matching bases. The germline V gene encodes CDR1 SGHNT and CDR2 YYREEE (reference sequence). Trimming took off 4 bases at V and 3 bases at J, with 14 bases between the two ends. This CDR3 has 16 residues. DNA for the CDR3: TGTGCCAGCAGCACCGAACGGCGGGATGGGGCCAACGTCCTGACTTTC. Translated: CASSTERRDGANVLTF.

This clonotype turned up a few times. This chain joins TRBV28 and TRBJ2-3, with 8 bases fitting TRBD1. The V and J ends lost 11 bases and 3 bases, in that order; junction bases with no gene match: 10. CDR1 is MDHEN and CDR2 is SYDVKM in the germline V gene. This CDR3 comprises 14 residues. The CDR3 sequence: CAAAQGARTDTQYF. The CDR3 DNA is TGTGCCGCCGCCCAGGGGGCGAGGACAGATACGCAGTATTTT.

CDR3 nucleotides: TGTGCCAGCAGCTTCGGGACGGGTATGTGTGAGCAGTACTTC. Its protein product is CASSFGTGMCEQYF. J is TRBJ2-7 and V is TRBV7-2, with D possibly called TRBD1 or TRBD2 (5 bases each). CDR3 length equals 14 residues. V was trimmed by 3 bases and J by 7 bases, leaving 16 bases between them. From germline, CDR1 is SGHTA and CDR2 FQGNSA.

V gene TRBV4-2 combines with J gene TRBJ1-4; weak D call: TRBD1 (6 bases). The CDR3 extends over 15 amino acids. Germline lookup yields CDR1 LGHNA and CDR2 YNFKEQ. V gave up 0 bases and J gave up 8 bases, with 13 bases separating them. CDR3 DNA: TGTGCCAGCAGCCAAGAAGGACAGAGGGGAGAAAAACTGTTTTTT. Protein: CASSQEGQRGEKLFF.

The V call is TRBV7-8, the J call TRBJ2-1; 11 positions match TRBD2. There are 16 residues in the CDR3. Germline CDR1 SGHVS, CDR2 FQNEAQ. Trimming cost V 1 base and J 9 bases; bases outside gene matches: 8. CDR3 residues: CASSLVETSGKAEQFF. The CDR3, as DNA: TGTGCCAGCAGCTTAGTAGAGACTAGCGGGAAAGCTGAGCAGTTCTTC. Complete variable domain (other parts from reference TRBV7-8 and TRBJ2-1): GAGVSQSPRYKVAKRGQDVALRCDPISGHVSLFWYQQALGQGPEFLTYFQNEAQLDKSGLPSDRFFAERPEGSVSTLKIQRTQQEDSAVYLCASSLVETSGKAEQFFGPGTRLTVL.

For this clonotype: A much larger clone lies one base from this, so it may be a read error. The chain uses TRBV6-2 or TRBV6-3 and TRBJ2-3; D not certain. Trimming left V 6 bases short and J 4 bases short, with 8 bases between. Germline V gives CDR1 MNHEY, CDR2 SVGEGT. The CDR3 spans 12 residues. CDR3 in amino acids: CASRDPADTQYF. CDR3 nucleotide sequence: TGTGCCAGCAGGGACCCCGCAGATACGCAGTATTTT.

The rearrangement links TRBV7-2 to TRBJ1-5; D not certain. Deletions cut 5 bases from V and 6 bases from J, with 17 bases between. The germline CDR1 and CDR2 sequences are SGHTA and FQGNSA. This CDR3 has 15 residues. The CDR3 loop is CASSPGARVGQPQHF. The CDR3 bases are TGTGCCAGCAGCCCCGGAGCTCGGGTAGGTCAGCCCCAGCATTTT.

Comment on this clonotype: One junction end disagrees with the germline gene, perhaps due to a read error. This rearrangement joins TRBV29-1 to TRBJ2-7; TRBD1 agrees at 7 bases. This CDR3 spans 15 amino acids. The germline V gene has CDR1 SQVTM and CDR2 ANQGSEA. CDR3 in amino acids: CSAEEARTGPYEQYF. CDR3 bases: TGCAGCGCTGAAGAGGCGCGGACAGGTCCCTACGAGCAGTACTTC.

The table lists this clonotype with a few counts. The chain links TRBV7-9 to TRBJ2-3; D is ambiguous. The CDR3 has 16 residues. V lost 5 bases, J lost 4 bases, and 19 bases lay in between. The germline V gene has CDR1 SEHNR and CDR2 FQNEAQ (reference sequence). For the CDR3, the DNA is TGTGCCAGCAGCCGCCCCGGTCCTCCTAGGCCAGATACGCAGTATTTT. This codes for CASSRPGPPRPDTQYF.

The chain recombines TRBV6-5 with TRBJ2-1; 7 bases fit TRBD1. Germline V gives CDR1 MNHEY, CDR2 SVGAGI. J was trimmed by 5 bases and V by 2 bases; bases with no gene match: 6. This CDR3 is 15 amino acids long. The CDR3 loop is CASSYPGGFDNEQFF. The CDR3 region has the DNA TGTGCCAGCAGTTACCCAGGGGGATTCGACAATGAGCAGTTCTTC.

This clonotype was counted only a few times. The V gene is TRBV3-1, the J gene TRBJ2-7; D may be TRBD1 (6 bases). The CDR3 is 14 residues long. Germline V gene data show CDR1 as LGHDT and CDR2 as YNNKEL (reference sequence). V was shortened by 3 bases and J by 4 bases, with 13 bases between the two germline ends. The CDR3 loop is CASSHPGTHYEQYF. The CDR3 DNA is TGTGCCAGCAGCCACCCCGGGACACATTACGAGCAGTACTTC.

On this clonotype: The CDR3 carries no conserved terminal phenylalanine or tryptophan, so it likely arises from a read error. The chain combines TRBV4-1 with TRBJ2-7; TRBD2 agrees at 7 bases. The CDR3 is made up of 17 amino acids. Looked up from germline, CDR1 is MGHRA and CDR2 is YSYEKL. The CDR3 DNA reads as TGCGCCAGAAGCCAAGATCGGTTGCTAGCGGTCCCCTACGAGCAGTACTCC. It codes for CARSQDRLLAVPYEQYS.